Below, 22 T cell receptor beta chains from the same sample are listed, as sequenced in a study of blood T cell repertoires in COVID-19. Data came from immunoSEQ multiplex PCR; TCRdb stores just in-frame clones and leaves some out. The table shows about 250,000 clones, with 87% occurring only once. Source material: PBMCs or T cells enriched from blood (not recorded which). The receptors were sampled from a woman aged 25-40 years with acute COVID-19.

The chain uses TRBV6-5 and TRBJ1-4; possibly TRBD1 for D (6 bases). Looked up from germline, CDR1 is MNHEY and CDR2 is SVGAGI. CDR3 length: 14 amino acids. The V end lost 6 bases, the J end lost 3 bases, and 11 bases lay between the germline ends. CDR3 amino acids: CASRAGTSNEKLFF. CDR3 nucleotides: TGTGCCAGCAGGGCCGGGACATCTAATGAAAAACTGTTTTTT.

The chain couples TRBV4-1 to TRBJ2-3, with 11 bases that match TRBD2. The CDR3 contains 16 residues. With V trimmed by 4 bases and J by 6 bases, 9 bases remained unmatched. Germline loops: CDR1 MGHRA, CDR2 YSYEKL. The DNA of the CDR3 is TGCGCCAGCAGCCGAAATAGCGGGGGGGCGGGCGATACGCAGTATTTT. Translating gives CASSRNSGGAGDTQYF.

The chain carries TRBV28 and TRBJ1-6, with TRBD1 identical over 7 bases. This CDR3 comprises 16 residues. Losses at the gene ends were 5 bases for V and 3 bases for J; bases not matched to a gene: 7. Germline V lookup: CDR1 MDHEN, CDR2 SYDVKM. This chain's CDR3 is CASSRLRQGYNSPLHF. CDR3 in DNA: TGTGCCAGCAGTCGACTCCGACAGGGCTATAATTCACCCCTCCACTTT.

V and J are TRBV7-9 and TRBJ2-7; possibly TRBD2 for D (5 bases). The V end was cut by 1 base, the J end by 7 bases, with 17 bases between. The germline gives CDR1 SEHNR, CDR2 FQNEAQ (reference sequence). The CDR3 contains 15 residues. As DNA, the CDR3 is TGTGCCAGCAGCTTAGATACGGGGAATCAAGGGGAGCAGTACTTC. It codes for CASSLDTGNQGEQYF.

The chain is built from TRBV9 and TRBJ2-2, with D unclear. The CDR3 spans 13 residues. Trimming stripped 6 bases from V and 4 bases from J, with 10 bases between. The germline V gene encodes CDR1 SGDLS and CDR2 YYNGEE. CDR3 region: CASTPPRTGELFF. DNA for the CDR3: TGTGCCAGCACCCCCCCGCGCACCGGGGAGCTGTTTTTT.

The V call is TRBV28, the J call TRBJ2-5; TRBD1 agrees at 8 bases. With 5 bases clipped from V and 2 bases from J, the junction kept 19 bases outside the gene matches. This CDR3 is 19 amino acids long. Germline assignment: CDR1 MDHEN and CDR2 SYDVKM. The CDR3 loop reads CASSLGTGHKIALQETQYF. The CDR3 DNA reads as TGTGCCAGCAGTCTAGGGACAGGCCATAAGATAGCCTTGCAAGAGACCCAGTACTTC.

The chain recombines TRBV7-9 with TRBJ2-7; TRBD2 is a possible D gene (6 bases). CDR1 is SEHNR and CDR2 is FQNEAQ in the germline V gene (reference sequence). Deletions cut 1 base from V and 6 bases from J, with 10 bases between. The CDR3 spans 13 residues. CDR3 sequence: CASSLGTGGEQYF. CDR3 in DNA: TGTGCCAGCAGCTTAGGAACCGGGGGCGAGCAGTACTTC.

The V call is TRBV21-1, the J call TRBJ1-4. TRBV21-1 is a listed pseudogene. CDR3 size: 14 residues. CDR3 sequence: CASSIYVGREKLFF. CDR3 DNA sequence: TGTGCCAGCAGCATATATGTTGGGAGGGAAAAACTGTTTTTT.

The J gene is TRBJ2-3, the V gene TRBV5-1, with 9 positions matching TRBD1. Germline values: CDR1 SGHRS, CDR2 YFSETQ. The V and J ends lost 3 bases and 4 bases, in that order; junction bases with no gene match: 9. The CDR3 totals 16 residues. The CDR3 sequence: CASSSQPGQGADTQYF. The DNA for the CDR3 is TGCGCCAGCAGCTCGCAACCGGGACAGGGTGCAGATACGCAGTATTTT.

The chain joins TRBV7-3 to TRBJ1-3, with D tentatively TRBD1 (6 bases). Germline CDR1 SGHTA, CDR2 FQGTGA. The CDR3 runs 17 residues. The ends were cut back, 5 bases at V and 1 base at J, with 18 bases in the middle. Here the CDR3 reads CASSLEGQGPSGNTIYF. The DNA for the CDR3 is TGTGCCAGCAGCCTAGAGGGCCAGGGGCCTTCTGGAAACACCATATATTTT.

J is TRBJ2-1 and V is TRBV6-5, with D maybe TRBD2 (6 bases). With 4 bases removed from V and 3 bases from J, the gap between germline ends came to 10 bases. Germline lookup yields CDR1 MNHEY and CDR2 SVGAGI. CDR3 size: 14 residues. CDR3 nucleotides: TGTGCCAGCAGTTCCCTCGGGGGCTACAATGAGCAGTTCTTC. It specifies CASSSLGGYNEQFF.

The CDR3 is CASSLTGLDTIYF. The CDR3, as DNA: TGTGCCAGCAGTTTAACAGGGTTGGACACCATATATTTT. V is TRBV12-3 or TRBV12-4 and J is TRBJ1-3; possibly TRBD1 for D (6 bases). V dropped 2 bases and J dropped 8 bases, with 10 bases sitting between them. The CDR3 length is 13 residues.

This clone was detected only once. The chain joins TRBV9 to TRBJ2-3, with D unresolved. V dropped 3 bases and J dropped 2 bases, with 10 bases sitting between them. This CDR3 contains 14 residues. Germline values: CDR1 SGDLS, CDR2 YYNGEE. Here the CDR3 reads CASSGAYDTDTQYF. Here the CDR3 DNA reads TGTGCCAGCAGCGGGGCATATGACACAGATACGCAGTATTTT. Combining the CDR3 with reference TRBV9 and TRBJ2-3 gives the whole variable domain DSGVTQTPKHLITATGQRVTLRCSPRSGDLSVYWYQQSLDQGLQFLIQYYNGEERAKGNILERFSAQQFPDLHSELNLSSLELGDSALYFCASSGAYDTDTQYFGPGTRLTVL.

V and J are TRBV5-8 and TRBJ2-2, with D perhaps matching TRBD1 (6 bases). The germline V and J ends were trimmed by 9 bases and 5 bases, with 20 bases remaining between them. The CDR3 spans 15 residues. The germline V gene encodes CDR1 SGHTS and CDR2 YDEGEE. CDR3 bases: TGTGCCACCACTACCTGGGCAGGGGCAACCGGGGAGCTGTTTTTT. Its translation is CATTTWAGATGELFF. Complete variable domain (other parts from reference TRBV5-8 and TRBJ2-2): EAGVTQSPTHLIKTRGQQATLRCSPISGHTSVYWYQQALGLGLQFLLWYDEGEERNRGNFPPRFSGRQFPNYSSELNVNALELEDSALYLCATTTWAGATGELFFGEGSRLTVL.

CDR3 region: CASKDVGQGTHQPQHF. For the CDR3, the DNA is TGTGCCAGCAAGGACGTGGGACAGGGAACGCATCAGCCCCAGCATTTT. The V call is TRBV2, the J call TRBJ1-5; 9 bases fit TRBD1. V lost 7 bases, J lost 5 bases, and 12 bases stayed unmatched. The CDR3 contains 16 residues. The germline V gene encodes CDR1 SNHLY and CDR2 FYNNEI.

This chain links TRBV25-1 with TRBJ2-7; a weak D match, TRBD1 (6 bases). With 10 bases removed from V and 7 bases from J, the gap between germline ends came to 17 bases. The germline CDR1 and CDR2 sequences are MGHDK and SYGVNS. The CDR3 is made up of 12 amino acids. The CDR3 loop is CATRQGQQEQYF. The DNA of the CDR3 is TGTGCCACAAGGCAGGGGCAGCAGGAGCAGTACTTC.

The chain couples TRBV28 to TRBJ1-5; D may be TRBD1 (5 bases). This CDR3 is 15 amino acids long. The germline V gene has CDR1 MDHEN and CDR2 SYDVKM. V dropped 3 bases and J dropped 5 bases, with 14 bases sitting between them. In DNA, the CDR3 is TGTGCCAGCAGTTTTTCCCTGGGGGGGGATCAGCCCCAGCATTTT. It yields the protein CASSFSLGGDQPQHF.

V gene TRBV6-5 combines with J gene TRBJ2-7; maybe TRBD1 (6 bases). Trimming took 6 bases from V and 6 from J, leaving 21 bases between them. This CDR3 comprises 15 residues. Germline CDR1 reads MNHEY; CDR2 reads SVGAGI. The CDR3 DNA sequence: TGTGCCAGCAGCTATCGGGACATGGGGACCGCCGAGCAGTACTTC. Translation gives CASSYRDMGTAEQYF.

The rearrangement links TRBV6-1 to TRBJ1-5; no clear D. Germline CDR1 and CDR2: MNHNS and SASEGT. V was pared by 3 bases and J by 7 bases, with 4 bases between. The CDR3 loop spans 11 amino acids. The CDR3 sequence is CASSDLQPQHF. For the CDR3, the DNA is TGTGCCAGCAGTGATTTACAGCCCCAGCATTTT.

The rearrangement joins TRBV9 to TRBJ2-7; D remains ambiguous. CDR3 length: 14 residues. V was trimmed by 0 bases and J by 5 bases, leaving 12 bases between them. CDR1 is SGDLS, CDR2 YYNGEE, per germline. CDR3 protein: CASSVEERSHEQYF. The CDR3 DNA follows: TGTGCCAGCAGCGTAGAGGAGAGGAGCCACGAGCAGTACTTC.

The chain uses TRBV28 and TRBJ2-3, with unresolved D. Trimming removed 7 bases from V and 1 base from J, with 9 bases in between. Germline values: CDR1 MDHEN, CDR2 SYDVKM. There are 13 residues in the CDR3. Here the CDR3 DNA reads TGTGCCAGCACGGTCGGAGGCACAGATACGCAGTATTTT. Amino acid sequence: CASTVGGTDTQYF.

For the CDR3, the DNA is TGCAGCGTTTCTGACAGGGACTCTGGAAACACCATATATTTT. This gives the protein CSVSDRDSGNTIYF. The chain links TRBV29-1 to TRBJ1-3; 7 positions match TRBD1. The V gene's germline CDR1 is SQVTM and CDR2 ANQGSEA. The CDR3 consists of 14 residues. The junction had 4 bases not matched to a gene; V was cut back by 5 bases and J by 0 bases.